This TCR beta chain appears in the sequencing data of a study of T-cell reconstitution after alpha-beta-depleted transplantation in children. Findings of the study overall: Some patients owed their high day-60 TCRbeta diversity to surviving recipient T cells and thymic progenitors. Hyperexpanded clones declined; after one year, newly produced T cells mostly supplied diversity. About two months after transplant, alpha-beta T cells reportedly came from several hundred expanded graft clones.

This clonotype occurred many times. Its antigen is not known. Unique molecular identifiers were incorporated when the TCRbeta library was constructed. TCRdb called the PCR reads again in MiXCR, with one record for every CDR3 protein. Of 400,000 to 450,000 distinct CDR3 sequences detected, 43% appear once; the ten largest clones hold approximately 30%. This TCR derives from a girl between 2 and 10 years old with aplastic anemia, due to receive a stem cell transplant. This specimen consisted of PBMCs, obtained before TCRalphabeta/CD19-depleted stem cell transplant.

This CDR3 is CASSFERGPDNEQFF. The CDR3 coding sequence is TGTGCCAGCAGTTTCGAGAGAGGGCCGGACAATGAGCAGTTCTTC. V gene TRBV12-3 or TRBV12-4 combines with J gene TRBJ2-1; D may be TRBD2 (5 bases). CDR3 size: 15 residues. Deletions cut 3 bases from V and 5 bases from J, with 14 bases between.